This T cell receptor (beta chain) was captured in a study of memory CD4+ T cells and cytomegalovirus serostatus. Across the study: Donors were healthy Belgian adults, 10 or so CMV seropositive and about 24 seronegative.

This clone was found once. The germline V gene has CDR1 MNHNS and CDR2 SASEGT. This CDR3 contains 13 residues. V was trimmed by 2 bases and J by 3 bases, leaving 8 bases between them. Single viable CD3+CD4+CD8-CD45RO+ cells were sorted as the memory CD4+ T cells. Repertoires were generated with immunoSEQ multiplex PCR, while TCRdb's copy carries only in-frame clones and drops some. The table has approximately 61,000 clones, around three quarters seen once. The chain is built from TRBV6-1 and TRBJ2-7, with D possibly being TRBD1 (6 bases). Sequencing was done on a sample of memory CD4+ T cells from blood. The clonotype was recovered from an adult in good health and CMV-seronegative. Some clones in this sample may be carry-over from other donors' samples. CDR3 amino acids: CASSENRDYEQYF. Here the CDR3 DNA reads TGTGCCAGCAGTGAAAACAGGGACTACGAGCAGTACTTC.